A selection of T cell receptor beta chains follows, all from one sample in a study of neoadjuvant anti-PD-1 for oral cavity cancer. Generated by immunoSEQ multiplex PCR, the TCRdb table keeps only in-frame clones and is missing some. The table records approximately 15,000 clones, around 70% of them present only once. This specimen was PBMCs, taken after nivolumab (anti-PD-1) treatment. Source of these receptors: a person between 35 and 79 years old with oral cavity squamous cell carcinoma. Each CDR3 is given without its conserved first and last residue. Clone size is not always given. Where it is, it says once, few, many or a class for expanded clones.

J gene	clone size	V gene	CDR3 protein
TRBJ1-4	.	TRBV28	ASSPTGSREKLF
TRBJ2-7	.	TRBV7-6	ASSLAQVYEQY
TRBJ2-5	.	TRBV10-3	ATSDLGGGSETQY
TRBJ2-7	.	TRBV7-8	ASSFYLGEQY
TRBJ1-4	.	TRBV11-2	ASSMNNEKLF
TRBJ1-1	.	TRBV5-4	ASSLPTGWAF
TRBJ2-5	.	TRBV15	ATSRDIETQY
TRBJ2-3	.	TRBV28	ASSLTRTGSTDTQY
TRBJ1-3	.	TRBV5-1	ASSTQTGPGNTIY
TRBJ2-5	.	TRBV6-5	ASSYSRGLETQY
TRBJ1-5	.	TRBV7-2	ASSFQGTGNQPQH
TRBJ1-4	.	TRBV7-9	ASSLAVDAEKLF
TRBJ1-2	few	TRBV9	ASSLTGGYGYT
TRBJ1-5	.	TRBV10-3	AISEFRDSNQPQH
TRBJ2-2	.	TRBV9	ASSVERTWRGGELF
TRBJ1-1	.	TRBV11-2	ASSLGRRAGGAF
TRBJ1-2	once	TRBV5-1	ASSTQQGSGYT
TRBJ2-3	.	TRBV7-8	ASSFTGVFTDTQY
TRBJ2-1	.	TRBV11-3	ASSLEGQGYNEQF
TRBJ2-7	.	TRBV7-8	ASSTRWGGSYEQY
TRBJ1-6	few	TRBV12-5	ASGLFVGVSPLH
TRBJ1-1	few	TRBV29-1	SVEGRGQMNTEAF
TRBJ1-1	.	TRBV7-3	ASSKGNTEAF
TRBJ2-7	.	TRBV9	ASSPGLAGGPSKDEQY
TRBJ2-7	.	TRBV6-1	ASRTSSYEQY
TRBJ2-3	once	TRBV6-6	ASRISGGGTDTQY
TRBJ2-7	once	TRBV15	ATSREAAPGYEQY
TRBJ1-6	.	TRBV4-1	ASSQTTGVYSPLH
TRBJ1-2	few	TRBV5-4	ASSLIGQGSYGYT
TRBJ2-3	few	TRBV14	ASSRDRTITDTQY
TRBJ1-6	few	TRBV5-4	ASSSGTVGSPLH
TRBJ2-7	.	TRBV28	ASSLLTGGHEQY
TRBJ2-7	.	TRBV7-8	ASSSRRLVVEQY
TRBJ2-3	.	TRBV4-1	ASSPGVLAANTDTQY
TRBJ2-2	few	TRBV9	ASSKTGDRTGELF
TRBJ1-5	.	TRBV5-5	ASSVDKSNQPQH
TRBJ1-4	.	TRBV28	ASSSDWTTNEKLF
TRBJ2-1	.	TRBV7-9	ASSDGSGSYNEQF
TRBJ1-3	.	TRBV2	ASKIRDSGNTIY
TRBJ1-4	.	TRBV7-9	ASKTGVNEKLF
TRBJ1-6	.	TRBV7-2	ASSLARDSPLH
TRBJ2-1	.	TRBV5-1	ASSFMADNEQF
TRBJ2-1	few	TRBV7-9	ASSPPLVRGHNEQF
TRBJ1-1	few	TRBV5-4	ASRFGQANTEAF
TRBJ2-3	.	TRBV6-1	ASSRERGGTDTQY
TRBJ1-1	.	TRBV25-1	ASSESVGPVAEAF
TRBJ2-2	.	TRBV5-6	ASSLTTPANTGELF
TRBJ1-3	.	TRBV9	ASSETPGAGNTIY
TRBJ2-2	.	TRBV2	ASRLTGTGELF
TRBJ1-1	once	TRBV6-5	ASSDWGDVQAF
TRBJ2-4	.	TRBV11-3	ASSLSGTGGFNIQY
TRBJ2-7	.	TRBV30	AWDDIRSYEQY
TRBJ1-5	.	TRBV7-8	ASSLVRDQPQH
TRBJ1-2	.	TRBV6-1	ASTKADAENYGYT
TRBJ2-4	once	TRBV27	ASSSGLAGGENIQY
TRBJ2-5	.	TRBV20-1	SGQVAETQY
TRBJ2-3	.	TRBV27	ASSGFLVPRTDTQY
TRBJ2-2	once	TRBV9	ASSVEALLGGELF
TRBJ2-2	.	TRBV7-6	ASSPLSGRSTGELF
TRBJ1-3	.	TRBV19	ASSDTGNTIY